Following are 31 T cell receptor beta chains from one sample sequenced in a study of shared clonotypes between healthy human individuals. Repertoires were generated with immunoSEQ multiplex PCR, while TCRdb's copy carries only in-frame clones and drops some. Of over 95,000 clones in the sample, approximately 70% were seen once. The specimen sequenced was memory CD8+ T cells sorted from blood. Subset here: CD45RO+ cells pooled with CCR7-negative TemRA cells. Receptors originate from a woman in her thirties in good health.

This clone occurred many times. The V and J genes are TRBV6-6 and TRBJ1-2, with 7 bases that match TRBD1. This CDR3 has 14 amino acids. V lost 5 bases, J lost 6 bases, and 9 bases stayed unmatched. Germline V gene sequence: CDR1 MNHNY, CDR2 SVGAGI (reference sequence). CDR3 amino acids: CASSTQGGAHGYTF. The CDR3 nucleotides read TGTGCCAGCAGTACCCAGGGGGGGGCGCATGGCTACACCTTC.

This clone was detected once. The chain carries TRBV19 and TRBJ1-1; D not certain. Trimming took 3 bases from V and 5 from J, leaving 16 bases between them. This CDR3 region has 15 residues. CDR1 and CDR2 (germline): LNHDA, SQIVND (reference sequence). The CDR3 is CASSISDRWKTEAFF. CDR3 coding DNA: TGTGCCAGTAGTATCAGCGATAGGTGGAAAACTGAAGCTTTCTTT.

The chain carries TRBV28 and TRBJ2-5; 8 nucleotides align to TRBD1. This CDR3 region has 16 residues. V was clipped by 9 bases and J by 4 bases; unmatched bases: 16. Looked up from germline, CDR1 is MDHEN and CDR2 is SYDVKM. The DNA of the CDR3 is TGTGCCAGTAGCCCTACATTTACAGGGGGGCGAGAGACCCAGTACTTC. It specifies CASSPTFTGGRETQYF.

This clone was recorded many times. The chain uses TRBV25-1 and TRBJ1-1; D gene uncertain. V lost 3 bases to trimming and J lost 6 bases, with 11 bases between them. CDR1 and CDR2 from the germline V gene are MGHDK and SYGVNS. This CDR3 is 13 amino acids long. The CDR3 reads CASSDLYGPEAFF. The CDR3 DNA reads TGTGCCAGCAGTGACCTCTACGGGCCTGAAGCTTTCTTT. The full variable domain, rest sourced from reference TRBV25-1 and TRBJ1-1, is EADIYQTPRYLVIGTGKKITLECSQTMGHDKMYWYQQDPGMELHLIHYSYGVNSTEKGDLSSESTVSRIRTEHFPLTLESARPSHTSQYLCASSDLYGPEAFFGQGTRLTVV.

The chain employs TRBV27 and TRBJ2-1; 13 bases map to TRBD2. The CDR3 consists of 17 residues. Trimming took 5 bases from V and 8 from J; bases not matched to a gene: 12. Germline CDR1 is MNHEY and CDR2 is SMNVEV (reference sequence). CDR3: CASSPGTSGIGLYEQFF. The CDR3 coding sequence is TGTGCCAGCAGTCCCGGGACTAGCGGGATCGGGTTGTATGAGCAGTTCTTC.

This clone was detected a few times. The chain has TRBV11-2 and TRBJ2-7; D possibly corresponds to TRBD2 (6 bases). This CDR3 spans 15 amino acids. Deletions cut 4 bases from V and 0 bases from J, with 13 bases between. CDR1 SGHAT and CDR2 FQNNGV come from the germline V gene. The CDR3 DNA sequence: TGTGCCAGCAGCTCCAGACTAGAAGGCTCCTACGAGCAGTACTTC. It specifies CASSSRLEGSYEQYF.

The chain is built from TRBV9 and TRBJ2-7, with TRBD2 matching over 12 bases. The CDR3 consists of 17 residues. V dropped 3 bases and J dropped 0; count of bases not matched to a gene: 7. Per the germline V gene, CDR1 is SGDLS and CDR2 is YYNGEE. CDR3 DNA sequence: TGTGCCAGCAGCGCGCCTGGGACTAGCGGGCTCTCCTACGAGCAGTACTTC. Residues: CASSAPGTSGLSYEQYF.

The chain links TRBV6-5 to TRBJ2-1; unclear D gene. Germline V CDR1 and CDR2: MNHEY, SVGAGI. The CDR3 loop spans 15 amino acids. The germline V and J ends were trimmed by 3 bases and 1 base, with 10 bases remaining between them. The CDR3 sequence: CASSYIGYSYNEQFF. The CDR3 DNA reads as TGTGCCAGCAGTTATATCGGATATTCCTACAATGAGCAGTTCTTC.

The V gene is TRBV7-9, the J gene TRBJ2-7; D uncertain. This CDR3 spans 13 amino acids. The germline CDR1 and CDR2 sequences are SEHNR and FQNEAQ (reference sequence). Trimming pared 5 bases from V and 5 bases from J, leaving 13 bases between. As DNA, the CDR3 is TGTGCCAGCAGCCAGGATTGGGGAAACGAGCAGTACTTC. This translates into CASSQDWGNEQYF.

The chain is built from TRBV7-9 and TRBJ2-6; TRBD1 aligns across 9 bases. Looked up from germline, CDR1 is SEHNR and CDR2 is FQNEAQ (reference sequence). The CDR3 runs 18 residues. Trimming at V came to 5 bases and at J to 0 bases, leaving 8 bases not matched to a gene. Here the CDR3 reads CASSVRDRAYSGANVLTF. In DNA, the CDR3 is TGTGCCAGCAGCGTACGGGACAGGGCCTACTCTGGGGCCAACGTCCTGACTTTC.

The chain uses TRBV7-9 and TRBJ1-4; D is unresolved. The length of the CDR3 is 16 residues. The V and J ends lost 5 bases and 8 bases respectively, with 21 bases between them. Per germline, CDR1 SEHNR and CDR2 FQNEAQ (reference sequence). CDR3 DNA sequence: TGTGCCAGCAGCCCCAACCGGGCCGCAAGGAAGGAAAAACTGTTTTTT. Protein sequence: CASSPNRAARKEKLFF.

This clone has a single count. The gene calls are TRBV20-1 and TRBJ1-2, with no clear D. Germline CDR1 is DFQATT and CDR2 is SNEGSKA (reference sequence). V shed 5 bases and J shed 11 bases, with 15 bases lying between them. The CDR3 extends over 11 amino acids. The CDR3 DNA is TGCAGTGCTCCCTTATTAGTGTTGTACACCTTC. Protein sequence: CSAPLLVLYTF.

V is TRBV25-1 and J is TRBJ2-7; possibly TRBD1 or TRBD2 for D (5 bases each). The V gene's germline CDR1 is MGHDK and CDR2 SYGVNS. The germline V and J ends were trimmed by 3 bases and 5 bases, with 11 bases remaining between them. The CDR3 length is 13 residues. The DNA for the CDR3 is TGTGCCAGCAGTGACCAAGGGGACCACGAGCAGTACTTC. It codes for CASSDQGDHEQYF.

The chain joins TRBV6-1 to TRBJ1-1, with D perhaps matching TRBD1 (5 bases). The CDR3 is 15 residues long. V lost 0 bases and J lost 1, with 9 bases in between. CDR1 is MNHNS and CDR2 is SASEGT in the germline V gene. Here the CDR3 reads CASSEAIGGNTEAFF. In nucleotides, the CDR3 is TGTGCCAGCAGTGAAGCGATTGGGGGGAACACTGAAGCTTTCTTT.

This chain connects TRBV6-1 to TRBJ2-6; 8 bases are a match to TRBD1. The CDR3 is made up of 18 amino acids. The ends lost 3 bases at V and 0 bases at J; junction bases unmatched: 7. Germline CDR1 is MNHNS and CDR2 is SASEGT. CDR3 nucleotide sequence: TGTGCCAGCAGTGATCCCGGGACAGGCCCCTCTGGGGCCAACGTCCTGACTTTC. As protein: CASSDPGTGPSGANVLTF.

The sample holds one count of this clone. The chain couples TRBV5-4 to TRBJ2-3, with unresolved D. The CDR3 totals 15 residues. Trimming cost V 0 bases and J 4 bases, with 12 bases left between them. The germline V gene has CDR1 SGHNT and CDR2 YYREEE (reference sequence). The chain's CDR3 is CASSLVTGGADTQYF. The CDR3 region has the DNA TGTGCCAGCAGCTTGGTTACGGGTGGGGCAGATACGCAGTATTTT.

V is TRBV7-9 and J is TRBJ2-7, with D hard to call. The V and J ends lost 5 bases and 2 bases respectively, with 7 bases between them. Germline V gene sequence: CDR1 SEHNR, CDR2 FQNEAQ (reference sequence). CDR3 size: 12 residues. The chain's CDR3 is CASSPSTYEQYF. The CDR3 bases are TGTGCCAGCAGCCCTTCAACCTACGAGCAGTACTTC.

The DNA for the CDR3 is TGTGCCAGTTTTATTGGACAGGGCTATGGCTACACCTTC. It encodes CASFIGQGYGYTF. V and J are TRBV28 and TRBJ1-2, with 8 bases matching TRBD1. After removal of 9 bases from V and 4 bases from J, the junction contained 7 bases not matched to a gene. Germline V gene data show CDR1 as MDHEN and CDR2 as SYDVKM. The CDR3 has 13 residues.

This chain links TRBV18 with TRBJ2-7, with TRBD1 identical over 11 bases. This CDR3 is built from 15 residues. Losses at the gene ends were 3 bases for V and 2 bases for J; bases not matched to a gene: 3. Germline loops: CDR1 KGHSH, CDR2 LQKENI. In nucleotides, the CDR3 is TGTGCCAGCTCACCGGGACAGGGGGGTCCCTACGAGCAGTACTTC. Protein product: CASSPGQGGPYEQYF.

The chain recombines TRBV27 with TRBJ2-7; 8 nucleotides align to TRBD1. V lost 5 bases and J lost 3; bases outside the gene matches: 3. Looked up from germline, CDR1 is MNHEY and CDR2 is SMNVEV (reference sequence). The CDR3 consists of 13 residues. The CDR3 coding sequence is TGTGCCAGCAGTCCCACAGGGGGCTACGAGCAGTACTTC. It specifies CASSPTGGYEQYF.

The chain is built from TRBV4-2 and TRBJ2-7, with a tentative D call TRBD2 (6 bases). The length of the CDR3 is 14 residues. The germline V and J ends were trimmed by 0 bases and 6 bases, with 12 bases remaining between them. Germline values: CDR1 LGHNA, CDR2 YNFKEQ. The CDR3 loop reads CASSQEDYLVEQYF. Here the CDR3 DNA reads TGTGCCAGCAGCCAAGAGGACTATCTGGTCGAGCAGTACTTC.

The CDR3 is CASSPNRGSIGQYF. CDR3 in DNA: TGTGCCAGCAGCCCCAACCGGGGGAGCATTGGGCAGTACTTC. V usage is TRBV11-2 and J usage is TRBJ2-7, with a possible D match to TRBD2 (6 bases). The CDR3 consists of 14 residues. Germline V gene sequence: CDR1 SGHAT, CDR2 FQNNGV. Trimming shortened V by 5 bases and J by 9 bases, and 20 bases separated the two germline ends.

The chain recombines TRBV28 with TRBJ1-1; D is perhaps TRBD1 (5 bases). Per the germline V gene, CDR1 is MDHEN and CDR2 is SYDVKM. This CDR3 region has 15 residues. V lost 5 bases to trimming and J lost 6 bases, with 19 bases between them. The CDR3 spells CASSSLEGSLSEAFF. DNA for the CDR3: TGTGCCAGCAGTAGTTTGGAGGGGAGTCTGTCTGAAGCTTTCTTT. The full variable domain, rest sourced from reference TRBV28 and TRBJ1-1, is DVKVTQSSRYLVKRTGEKVFLECVQDMDHENMFWYRQDPGLGLRLIYFSYDVKMKEKGDIPEGYSVSREKKERFSLILESASTNQTSMYLCASSSLEGSLSEAFFGQGTRLTVV.

The V and J genes are TRBV7-9 and TRBJ2-7, with TRBD2 identical over 7 bases. CDR3 size: 15 residues. V shed 5 bases, J shed 3 bases, and the junction held 10 bases outside the gene matches. The germline V gene has CDR1 SEHNR and CDR2 FQNEAQ (reference sequence). CDR3 in amino acids: CASSPGIAGVYEQYF. The CDR3 DNA reads as TGTGCCAGCAGCCCTGGGATAGCGGGCGTCTACGAGCAGTACTTC.

This clone was counted only a few times. V and J are TRBV5-4 and TRBJ2-7; 7 positions match TRBD2. The V segment lost 3 bases and the J segment 2 bases; nucleotides outside the gene matches: 2. Germline lookup yields CDR1 SGHNT and CDR2 YYREEE (reference sequence). This CDR3 has 13 amino acids. CDR3 protein: CASSSGGTYEQYF. For the CDR3, the DNA is TGTGCCAGCAGCTCGGGAGGAACCTACGAGCAGTACTTC.

There are a few counts of this clone. The chain is built from TRBV11-2 and TRBJ2-7; D call uncertain. This CDR3 spans 16 amino acids. Trimming stripped 5 bases from V and 3 bases from J, with 20 bases between. Looked up from germline, CDR1 is SGHAT and CDR2 is FQNNGV. The DNA of the CDR3 is TGTGCCAGCAGCCGCTTTGAAAGTGGGTCTAACTACGAGCAGTACTTC. This gives the protein CASSRFESGSNYEQYF.

The chain is built from TRBV28 and TRBJ1-6; D is undetermined. The CDR3 length is 13 residues. The ends were cut back, 6 bases at V and 9 bases at J, with 12 bases in the middle. CDR1 is MDHEN, CDR2 SYDVKM, per germline. In DNA, the CDR3 is TGTGCCAGCAGGACTGAAGGGTTTTCACCCCTCCACTTT. The encoded protein is CASRTEGFSPLHF. The variable domain in full, completed from reference TRBV28 and TRBJ1-6, reads DVKVTQSSRYLVKRTGEKVFLECVQDMDHENMFWYRQDPGLGLRLIYFSYDVKMKEKGDIPEGYSVSREKKERFSLILESASTNQTSMYLCASRTEGFSPLHFGNGTRLTVT.

This chain links TRBV15 with TRBJ1-5, with 8 bases matching TRBD1. The J segment lost 4 bases and the V segment lost 0 bases, leaving 5 bases of the junction unmatched. Germline V lookup: CDR1 LNHNV, CDR2 YYDKDF (reference sequence). This CDR3 has 16 amino acids. CDR3 nucleotide sequence: TGTGCCACCAGCAGAGATGCTGACAGGGGTAATCAGCCCCAGCATTTT. Protein: CATSRDADRGNQPQHF.

The chain couples TRBV7-9 to TRBJ2-7; 8 positions agree with TRBD2. Trimming removed 5 bases from V and 3 bases from J; junction bases left unmatched: 9. CDR1 is SEHNR and CDR2 is FQNEAQ in the germline V gene (reference sequence). The CDR3 is 15 amino acids. The CDR3 is CASSHWSGSFYEQYF. CDR3 bases: TGTGCCAGCAGCCATTGGAGCGGGAGTTTCTACGAGCAGTACTTC.

This chain uses TRBV2 with TRBJ1-5; perhaps TRBD1 as D (5 bases). CDR1 is SNHLY, CDR2 FYNNEI, per germline. V was trimmed by 8 bases and J by 4 bases, leaving 15 bases between them. This CDR3 region has 14 residues. CDR3 in amino acids: CASSPWEGNQPQHF. CDR3 nucleotide sequence: TGTGCCAGCTCCCCCTGGGAGGGGAATCAGCCCCAGCATTTT. Full variable domain (rest looked up from reference TRBV2 and TRBJ1-5): EPEVTQTPSHQVTQMGQEVILRCVPISNHLYFYWYRQILGQKVEFLVSFYNNEISEKSEIFDDQFSVERPDGSNFTLKIRSTKLEDSAMYFCASSPWEGNQPQHFGDGTRLSIL.

The V call is TRBV27, the J call TRBJ1-2; D call uncertain. This CDR3 comprises 13 residues. CDR1 and CDR2 (germline): MNHEY, SMNVEV (reference sequence). V lost 3 bases to trimming and J lost 7 bases, with 12 bases between them. This chain's CDR3 is CASSFLGMGGYTF. The CDR3 coding sequence is TGTGCCAGCAGTTTTTTAGGCATGGGTGGCTACACCTTC.